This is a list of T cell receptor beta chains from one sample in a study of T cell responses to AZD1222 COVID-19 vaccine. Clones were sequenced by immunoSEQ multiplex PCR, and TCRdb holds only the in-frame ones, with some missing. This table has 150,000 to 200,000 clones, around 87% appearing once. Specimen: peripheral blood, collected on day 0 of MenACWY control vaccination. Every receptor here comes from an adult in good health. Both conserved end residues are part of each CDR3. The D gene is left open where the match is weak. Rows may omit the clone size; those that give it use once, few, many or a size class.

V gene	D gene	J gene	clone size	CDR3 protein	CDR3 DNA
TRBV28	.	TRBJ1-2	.	CASSPSYGYTF	TGTGCCAGCAGCCCGTCCTATGGCTACACCTTC
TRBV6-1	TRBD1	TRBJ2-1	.	CASSEAQGNEQFF	TGTGCCAGCAGTGAAGCACAGGGGAATGAGCAGTTCTTC
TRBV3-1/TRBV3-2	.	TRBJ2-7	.	CASSQDSYGLPDEQYF	TGTGCCAGCAGCCAAGATTCTTACGGCCTCCCCGACGAGCAGTACTTC
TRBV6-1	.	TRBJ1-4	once	CASSEQNSFNEKLFF	TGTGCCAGCAGTGAACAGAATAGCTTTAATGAAAAACTGTTTTTT
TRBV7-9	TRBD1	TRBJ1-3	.	CASSLNRGSGNTIYF	TGTGCCAGCAGCTTAAACAGGGGCTCTGGAAACACCATATATTTT
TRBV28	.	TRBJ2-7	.	CASSSPDEQYF	TGTGCCAGCAGTTCCCCAGACGAGCAGTACTTC
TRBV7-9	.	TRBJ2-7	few	CASSLNQMRSEQYF	TGTGCCAGCAGCTTAAACCAAATGCGGTCCGAGCAGTACTTC
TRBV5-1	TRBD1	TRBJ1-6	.	CASSLVGDSVSSPLHF	TGCGCCAGCAGCTTGGTTGGGGACAGCGTAAGCTCACCCCTCCACTTT
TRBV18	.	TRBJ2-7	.	CASSPTQVTYEQYF	TGTGCCAGCTCACCAACGCAGGTTACCTACGAGCAGTACTTC
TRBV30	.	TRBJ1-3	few	CAWGTAGNTIYF	TGTGCCTGGGGGACGGCCGGAAACACCATATATTTT
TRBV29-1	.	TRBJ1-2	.	CSVEEVRGYGYTF	TGCAGCGTTGAAGAAGTCAGGGGCTATGGCTACACCTTC
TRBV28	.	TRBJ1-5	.	CASSEYSNQPQHF	TGTGCCAGCAGTGAATATAGCAATCAGCCCCAGCATTTT
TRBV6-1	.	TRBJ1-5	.	CASSEGRNNQPQHF	TGTGCCAGCAGTGAGGGCAGGAACAATCAGCCCCAGCATTTT
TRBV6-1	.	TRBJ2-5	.	CASSEFWGETQYF	TGTGCCAGCAGTGAATTTTGGGGGGAGACCCAGTACTTC
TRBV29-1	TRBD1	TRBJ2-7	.	CSVGIKGASYEQYF	TGCAGCGTTGGAATAAAGGGGGCCTCCTACGAGCAGTACTTC
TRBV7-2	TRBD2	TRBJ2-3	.	CASSEGGRGVNTQYF	TGTGCCAGCAGTGAGGGCGGGAGAGGCGTAAATACGCAGTATTTT
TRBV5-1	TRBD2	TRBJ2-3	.	CASSLAGTSGGADTQYF	TGCGCCAGCAGCTTGGCCGGGACTAGCGGGGGTGCAGATACGCAGTATTTT
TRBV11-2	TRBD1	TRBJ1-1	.	CASSLGGGGLFTEAFF	TGTGCCAGCAGCTTAGGGGGAGGGGGCCTTTTCACTGAAGCTTTCTTT
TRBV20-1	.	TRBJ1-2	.	CSASQGLRVYGYTF	TGCAGTGCTAGTCAGGGGCTACGCGTCTATGGCTACACCTTC
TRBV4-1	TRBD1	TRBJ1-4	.	CASTSGGAGNEKLFF	TGCGCCAGCACTTCAGGGGGCGCCGGTAATGAAAAACTGTTTTTT
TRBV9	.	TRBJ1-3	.	CASSGRGREGNTIYF	TGTGCCAGCAGCGGTAGAGGCAGGGAAGGAAACACCATATATTTT
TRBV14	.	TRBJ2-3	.	CASSQASRTWTNTDTQYF	TGTGCCAGCAGCCAAGCCTCTAGAACCTGGACCAACACAGATACGCAGTATTTT
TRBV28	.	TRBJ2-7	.	CASLGGGPYEQYF	TGTGCCAGCCTCGGAGGGGGCCCCTACGAGCAGTACTTC
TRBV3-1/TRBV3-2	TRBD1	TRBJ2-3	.	CASSGTGTTDTQYF	TGTGCCAGCAGCGGGACAGGGACCACAGATACGCAGTATTTT
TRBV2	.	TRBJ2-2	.	CASSGQGGDTGELFF	TGTGCCAGCAGTGGGCAGGGCGGTGACACCGGGGAGCTGTTTTTT
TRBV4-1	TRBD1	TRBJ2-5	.	CASSQDRGPAETQYF	TGCGCCAGCAGCCAAGATAGGGGGCCGGCAGAGACCCAGTACTTC
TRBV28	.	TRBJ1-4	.	CASSLSWDQKLFF	TGTGCCAGCAGTCTAAGTTGGGATCAAAAACTGTTTTTT
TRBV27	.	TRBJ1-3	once	CASSESGFGNTIYF	TGTGCCAGCAGCGAGAGTGGCTTTGGAAACACCATATATTTT
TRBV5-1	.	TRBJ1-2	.	CASSFGVGYTF	TGCGCCAGCAGCTTCGGGGTTGGCTACACCTTC